Shown below are 19 T cell receptor beta chains from a single sample sequenced in a study of T cell repertoires in cytomegalovirus infection (dated by TCRdb to about 2019). TCRdb records Illumina HiSeq 1500 as the sequencer. Through fastp at Q25 and MiXCR, TCRdb rebuilt clones from the public reads, retaining in-frame beta chains. Every CDR3 protein is listed once, alongside the most common genes and DNA of its rows. In all, the sample holds around 95,000 distinct CDR3 sequences, and around 32% of those were seen once. The ten top clones hold over 60% of the sample. These receptors' targets are unknown. Sample treatment or condition, as interpreted from the label and publication: in vitro stimulation with specific CMV peptide epitopes to enrich CMV-specific T cells. The input for sequencing was CD8+ T cells from cultured PBMCs, taken from culture after CMV antigen stimulation. The receptors shown here come from a human donor in good health (CMV status not recorded). Some clones in this sample may be carry-over from other donors' samples.

The rearrangement links TRBV6-1 to TRBJ2-5; 10 bases fit TRBD2. J was trimmed by 4 bases and V by 2 bases; bases with no gene match: 13. The V gene's germline CDR1 is MNHNS and CDR2 SASEGT. The CDR3 is 18 residues long. The CDR3 sequence: CASSEQASGGLNRETQYF. Written as DNA, the CDR3 is TGTGCCAGCAGTGAACAGGCTAGCGGGGGACTCAACCGAGAGACCCAGTACTTC.

This clonotype occurred many times. The chain has TRBV19 and TRBJ2-1, with 7 positions matching TRBD2. From germline, CDR1 is LNHDA and CDR2 SQIVND (reference sequence). With 5 bases clipped from V and 4 bases from J, the junction kept 5 bases outside the gene matches. This CDR3 comprises 14 residues. CDR3 DNA sequence: TGTGCCAGTAGTGCGGGACTAACTTACAATGAGCAGTTCTTC. Translating gives CASSAGLTYNEQFF.

This clonotype was found a few times. The chain employs TRBV7-8 and TRBJ2-3, with 8 positions matching TRBD2. V lost 1 base, J lost 2 bases, and 5 bases stayed unmatched. Germline V gene sequence: CDR1 SGHVS, CDR2 FQNEAQ. The CDR3 has 16 residues. The CDR3 nucleotides read TGTGCCAGCAGCTTAGTGGCGGGGGGCAACACAGATACGCAGTATTTT. As protein: CASSLVAGGNTDTQYF.

This clonotype was seen repeatedly, ten times or more. The J gene is TRBJ2-7, the V gene TRBV27, with D possibly TRBD2 on 6 matching bases. V shed 3 bases and J shed 0 bases, with 15 bases lying between them. The CDR3 length is 16 residues. Germline assignment: CDR1 MNHEY and CDR2 SMNVEV (reference sequence). The CDR3 nucleotides read TGTGCCAGCAGTTTGTCGGCGACCGGGAGCTCCTACGAGCAGTACTTC. Its protein product is CASSLSATGSSYEQYF.

This rearrangement joins TRBV4-1 to TRBJ1-4; the D is unclear. Germline V lookup: CDR1 MGHRA, CDR2 YSYEKL. CDR3 size: 14 residues. Trimming took 5 bases from V and 8 from J, leaving 15 bases between them. Written as DNA, the CDR3 is TGCGCCAGCAGCAAAGGAGAGGGTAGGGAAAAACTGTTTTTT. Amino acid sequence: CASSKGEGREKLFF.

This clonotype was seen a few times. The chain couples TRBV10-3 to TRBJ1-1; D not resolved. The germline gives CDR1 ENHRY, CDR2 SYGVKD. There are 15 residues in the CDR3. V was trimmed by 3 bases and J by 6 bases, leaving 17 bases between them. CDR3 in DNA: TGTGCCATCAGTGAAACATCGTCGGAGGGCTCTGAAGCTTTCTTT. Residues: CAISETSSEGSEAFF.

The chain recombines TRBV12-3 or TRBV12-4 with TRBJ1-2; the D gene is possibly TRBD1 (6 bases). CDR3 length: 13 amino acids. V lost 6 bases and J 4 bases, leaving 12 bases between the germline ends. CDR3 in amino acids: CASSPGQSYGYTF. The CDR3 DNA is TGTGCCAGCAGCCCCGGACAGAGCTATGGCTACACCTTC.

This clonotype was picked up a small number of times. This chain uses TRBV12-3 or TRBV12-4 with TRBJ1-6; tentative D call: TRBD1 (5 bases). The CDR3 is 15 residues long. V gave up 5 bases and J gave up 1 base, with 9 bases separating them. CDR3 nucleotides: TGTGCCAGCAGTCCGGGGGGGTCCTATAATTCACCCCTCCACTTT. This sequence encodes CASSPGGSYNSPLHF.

The chain couples TRBV28 to TRBJ2-7, with D uncertain. There are 13 residues in the CDR3. Germline V gene sequence: CDR1 MDHEN, CDR2 SYDVKM. The ends were cut back, 6 bases at V and 6 bases at J, with 15 bases in the middle. This CDR3 reads CASSFPGSVEQYF. The CDR3 DNA follows: TGTGCCAGCAGCTTTCCCGGGTCGGTCGAGCAGTACTTC.

This clonotype came up many times. The chain links TRBV6-5 to TRBJ1-6; the match to TRBD1 covers 8 bases. Germline CDR1 is MNHEY and CDR2 is SVGAGI. This CDR3 contains 15 residues. Losses at the gene ends were 5 bases for V and 6 bases for J; bases not matched to a gene: 6. The CDR3, as DNA: TGTGCCAGCAGTGCTCAGGGGGCGCCTAATTCACCCCTCCACTTT. It specifies CASSAQGAPNSPLHF.

The chain employs TRBV18 and TRBJ2-7; D unresolved. Germline CDR1 KGHSH, CDR2 LQKENI. V gave up 2 bases and J gave up 0 bases, with 14 bases separating them. The CDR3 consists of 16 residues. The CDR3 DNA reads TGTGCCAGCTCACCATTAAGGGCCTTGCGCTCCTACGAGCAGTACTTC. Translation gives CASSPLRALRSYEQYF.

CDR3 nucleotides: TGTGCCAGCAGTTTATGGGACAGGTCTGAAGCTTTCTTT. Amino acid sequence: CASSLWDRSEAFF. The chain recombines TRBV12-3 or TRBV12-4 with TRBJ1-1, with TRBD1 identical over 8 bases. This CDR3 comprises 13 residues. Losses at the gene ends were 2 bases for V and 6 bases for J; bases not matched to a gene: 2.

In this sample, this clonotype turned up a few times. This sequence joins TRBV27 and TRBJ2-2; unclear D gene. CDR3 length: 13 amino acids. CDR1 is MNHEY and CDR2 is SMNVEV in the germline V gene (reference sequence). V was pared by 3 bases and J by 4 bases, with 6 bases between. The CDR3 sequence is CASSLGSTGELFF. The CDR3 coding sequence is TGTGCCAGCAGTTTGGGGTCCACCGGGGAGCTGTTTTTT.

This clonotype was seen just once. J is TRBJ2-2 and V is TRBV4-1; no definite D call. The CDR3 length is 12 residues. Trimming removed 3 bases from V and 5 bases from J, with 4 bases in between. Germline V gene sequence: CDR1 MGHRA, CDR2 YSYEKL. The CDR3 protein is CASSHITGELFF. CDR3 DNA sequence: TGCGCCAGCAGCCATATAACCGGGGAGCTGTTTTTT.

This clonotype turned up a few times. The genes are TRBV2 and TRBJ2-5; 11 nucleotides match TRBD2. V gave up 6 bases and J gave up 5 bases; unmatched junction bases: 11. Germline-derived CDR1 and CDR2 are SNHLY and FYNNEI. This CDR3 is built from 16 residues. The CDR3 nucleotides are TGTGCCAGCAGCGAACAGACTAGCGGGGCGGCGGAGACCCAGTACTTC. Translation: CASSEQTSGAAETQYF.

CDR3 amino acids: CASSQVLAGYNEQFF. Written as DNA, the CDR3 is TGCGCCAGCAGCCAAGTTTTAGCGGGGTACAATGAGCAGTTCTTC. This sequence joins TRBV4-1 and TRBJ2-1; 8 nucleotides line up with TRBD2. CDR1 MGHRA and CDR2 YSYEKL come from the germline V gene. The length of the CDR3 is 15 residues. The V and J ends lost 1 base and 4 bases, in that order; junction bases with no gene match: 3.

The V call is TRBV18, the J call TRBJ2-2; unclear D gene. There are 15 residues in the CDR3. Germline V gene sequence: CDR1 KGHSH, CDR2 LQKENI. V lost 3 bases, J lost 2 bases, and 10 bases lay in between. For the CDR3, the DNA is TGTGCCAGCTCACCCGAACCGAGAAACACCGGGGAGCTGTTTTTT. This sequence encodes CASSPEPRNTGELFF.

The V call is TRBV7-9, the J call TRBJ2-5; D is ambiguous. Germline CDR1 reads SEHNR; CDR2 reads FQNEAQ (reference sequence). This CDR3 region has 14 residues. V dropped 5 bases and J dropped 0 bases, with 10 bases sitting between them. Here the CDR3 DNA reads TGTGCCAGCAGCCCTGACCAATACCAAGAGACCCAGTACTTC. This translates into CASSPDQYQETQYF.

This chain links TRBV28 with TRBJ1-5; D ambiguous. Germline values: CDR1 MDHEN, CDR2 SYDVKM. This CDR3 is built from 15 residues. V was cut by 4 bases and J by 0 bases, with 10 bases left in between. CDR3 protein: CASSYQGVSNQPQHF. In DNA, the CDR3 is TGTGCCAGCAGTTACCAAGGCGTTAGCAATCAGCCCCAGCATTTT.